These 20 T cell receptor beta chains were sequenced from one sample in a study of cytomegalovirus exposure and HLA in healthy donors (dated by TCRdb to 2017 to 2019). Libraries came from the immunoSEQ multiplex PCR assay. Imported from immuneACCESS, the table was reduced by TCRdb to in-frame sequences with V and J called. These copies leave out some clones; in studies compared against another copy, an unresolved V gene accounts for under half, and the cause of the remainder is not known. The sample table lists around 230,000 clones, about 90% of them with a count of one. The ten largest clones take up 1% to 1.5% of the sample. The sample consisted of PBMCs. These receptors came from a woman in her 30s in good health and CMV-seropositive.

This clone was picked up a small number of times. CDR3 in amino acids: CASSDKLAGGPDEQFF. The DNA of the CDR3 is TGTGCCAGCAGTGATAAACTAGCGGGAGGGCCGGATGAGCAGTTCTTC. V usage is TRBV6-4 and J usage is TRBJ2-1; 13 positions match TRBD2. Germline-derived CDR1 and CDR2 are MRHNA and SNTAGT. The trim removed 3 bases at V and 8 bases at J, leaving 7 bases unmatched. The CDR3 has 16 residues.

CDR3: CASSGGWIDEKLFF. CDR3 in DNA: TGTGCCAGCAGCGGCGGGTGGATCGATGAAAAACTGTTTTTT. J is TRBJ1-4 and V is TRBV5-6; D remains unclear. Germline V gene sequence: CDR1 SGHDT, CDR2 YYEEEE. The CDR3 consists of 14 residues. The ends were cut back, 4 bases at V and 6 bases at J, with 13 bases in the middle.

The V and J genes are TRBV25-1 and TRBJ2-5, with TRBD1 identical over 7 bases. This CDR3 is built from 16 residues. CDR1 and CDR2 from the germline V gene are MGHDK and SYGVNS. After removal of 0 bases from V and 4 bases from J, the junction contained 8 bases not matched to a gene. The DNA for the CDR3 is TGTGCCAGCAGTGAATATGTAGGGACAGTACTAGAGACCCAGTACTTC. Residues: CASSEYVGTVLETQYF.

The CDR3 DNA reads as TGTGCCATCAGCCAAGGGACAGGAGTCGAGCAGTACTTC. Protein sequence: CAISQGTGVEQYF. The chain is built from TRBV10-3 and TRBJ2-7, with TRBD1 matching 8 bases. The germline gives CDR1 ENHRY, CDR2 SYGVKD. The CDR3 consists of 13 residues. V trimming: 6 bases; J trimming: 6 bases; junction bases outside the gene matches: 7.

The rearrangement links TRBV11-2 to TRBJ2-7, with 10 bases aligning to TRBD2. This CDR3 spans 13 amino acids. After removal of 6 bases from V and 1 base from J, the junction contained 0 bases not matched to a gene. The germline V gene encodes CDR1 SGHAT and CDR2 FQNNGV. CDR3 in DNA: TGTGCCAGCAGACTAGCGGGGTCCTACGAGCAGTACTTC. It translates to CASRLAGSYEQYF.

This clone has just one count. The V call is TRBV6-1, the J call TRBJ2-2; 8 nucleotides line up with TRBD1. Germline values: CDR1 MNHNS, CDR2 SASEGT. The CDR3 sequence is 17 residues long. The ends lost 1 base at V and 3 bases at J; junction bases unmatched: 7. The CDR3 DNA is TGTGCCAGCAGTGAAGTGCCGACAGGGGCGGACACCGGGGAGCTGTTTTTT. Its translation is CASSEVPTGADTGELFF.

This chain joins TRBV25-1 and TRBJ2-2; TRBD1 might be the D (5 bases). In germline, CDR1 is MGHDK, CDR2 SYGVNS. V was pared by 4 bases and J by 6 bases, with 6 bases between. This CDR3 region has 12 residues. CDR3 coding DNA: TGTGCCAGCAGTGGACAGTCCGGGGAGCTGTTTTTT. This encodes CASSGQSGELFF.

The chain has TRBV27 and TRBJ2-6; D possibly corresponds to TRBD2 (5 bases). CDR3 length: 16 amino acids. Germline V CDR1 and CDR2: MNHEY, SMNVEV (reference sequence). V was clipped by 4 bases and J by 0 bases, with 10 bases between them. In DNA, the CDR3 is TGTGCCAGCAGTTATGGACGGGACTCTGGGGCCAACGTCCTGACTTTC. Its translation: CASSYGRDSGANVLTF.

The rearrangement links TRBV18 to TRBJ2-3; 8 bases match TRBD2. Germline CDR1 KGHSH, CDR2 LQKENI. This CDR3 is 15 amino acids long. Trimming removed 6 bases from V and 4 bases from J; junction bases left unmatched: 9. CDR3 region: CASSLLAGTADTQYF. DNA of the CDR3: TGTGCCAGCTCCCTCCTAGCGGGTACGGCAGATACGCAGTATTTT. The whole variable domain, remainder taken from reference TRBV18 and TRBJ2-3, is NAGVMQNPRHLVRRRGQEARLRCSPMKGHSHVYWYRQLPEEGLKFMVYLQKENIIDESGMPKERFSAEFPKEGPSILRIQQVVRGDSAAYFCASSLLAGTADTQYFGPGTRLTVL.

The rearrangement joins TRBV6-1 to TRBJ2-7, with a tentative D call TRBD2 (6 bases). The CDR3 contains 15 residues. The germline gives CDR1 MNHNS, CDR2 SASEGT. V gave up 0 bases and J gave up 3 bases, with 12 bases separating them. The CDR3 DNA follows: TGTGCCAGCAGTGAAGCTAGCGGAGGATACTACGAGCAGTACTTC. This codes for CASSEASGGYYEQYF.

CDR3 nucleotide sequence: TGCAGCGCTGGGGAGGGACAGGGTCAAATTCTTGGGACCGGGGAGCTGTTTTTT. This translates into CSAGEGQGQILGTGELFF. The V gene is TRBV29-1, the J gene TRBJ2-2; TRBD1 aligns across 9 bases. The V gene end was trimmed by 7 bases and the J gene end by 5 bases; junction bases not matched to a gene: 20. CDR3 length: 18 residues. Germline-derived CDR1 and CDR2 are SQVTM and ANQGSEA.

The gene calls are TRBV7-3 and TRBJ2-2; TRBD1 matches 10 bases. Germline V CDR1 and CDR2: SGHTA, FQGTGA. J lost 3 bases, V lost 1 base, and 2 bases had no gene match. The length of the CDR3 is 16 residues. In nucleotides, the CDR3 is TGTGCCAGCAGCTTAAGGGGACAGGGGTACACCGGGGAGCTGTTTTTT. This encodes CASSLRGQGYTGELFF.

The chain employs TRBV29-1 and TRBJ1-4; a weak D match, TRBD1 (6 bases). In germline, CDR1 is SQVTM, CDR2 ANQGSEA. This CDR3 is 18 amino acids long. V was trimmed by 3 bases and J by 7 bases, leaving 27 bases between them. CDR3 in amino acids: CSVDHTNRVLGKVEKLFF. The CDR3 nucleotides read TGCAGCGTTGACCATACTAACAGGGTATTAGGTAAGGTTGAAAAACTGTTTTTT.

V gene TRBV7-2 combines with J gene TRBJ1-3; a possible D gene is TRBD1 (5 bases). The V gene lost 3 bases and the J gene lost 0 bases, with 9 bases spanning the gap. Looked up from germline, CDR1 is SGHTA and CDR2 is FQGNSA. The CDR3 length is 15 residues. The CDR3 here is CASSFQGGSGNTIYF. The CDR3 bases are TGTGCCAGCAGCTTTCAGGGAGGCTCTGGAAACACCATATATTTT.

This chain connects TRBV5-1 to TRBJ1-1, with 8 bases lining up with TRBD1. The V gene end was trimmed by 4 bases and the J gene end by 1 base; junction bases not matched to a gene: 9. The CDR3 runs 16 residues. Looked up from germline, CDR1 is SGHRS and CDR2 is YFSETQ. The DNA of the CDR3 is TGCGCCAGCAGCCAGGTCCAGGGGGCGCGGAACACTGAAGCTTTCTTT. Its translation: CASSQVQGARNTEAFF.

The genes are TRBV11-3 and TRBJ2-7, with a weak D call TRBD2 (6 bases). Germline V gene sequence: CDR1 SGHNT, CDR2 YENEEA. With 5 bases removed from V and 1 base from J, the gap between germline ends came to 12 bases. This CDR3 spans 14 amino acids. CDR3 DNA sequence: TGTGCCAGCAGCGAGGGACTTCCTTCCTACGAGCAGTACTTC. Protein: CASSEGLPSYEQYF.

The DNA for the CDR3 is TGCGCCAGCAGCTCGGATGGACAGGCCCGTACGTACTTC. Its translation is CASSSDGQARTYF. V gene TRBV5-1 combines with J gene TRBJ2-5, with 7 bases matching TRBD1. The V gene's germline CDR1 is SGHRS and CDR2 YFSETQ. V gave up 3 bases and J gave up 13 bases; unmatched junction bases: 12. There are 13 residues in the CDR3.

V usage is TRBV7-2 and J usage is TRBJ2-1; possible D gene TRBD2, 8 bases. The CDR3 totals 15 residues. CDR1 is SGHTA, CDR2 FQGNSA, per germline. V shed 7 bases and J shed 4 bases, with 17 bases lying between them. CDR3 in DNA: TGTGCCAGCACCCCCGGGAGGGGGCGGTACAATGAGCAGTTCTTC. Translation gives CASTPGRGRYNEQFF.

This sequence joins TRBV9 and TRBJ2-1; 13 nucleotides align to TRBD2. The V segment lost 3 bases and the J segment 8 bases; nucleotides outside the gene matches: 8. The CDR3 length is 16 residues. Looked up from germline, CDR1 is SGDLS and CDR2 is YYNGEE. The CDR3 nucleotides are TGTGCCAGCAGCGGCCGGACTAGCGGGAGCAGGGATGAGCAGTTCTTC. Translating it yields CASSGRTSGSRDEQFF.

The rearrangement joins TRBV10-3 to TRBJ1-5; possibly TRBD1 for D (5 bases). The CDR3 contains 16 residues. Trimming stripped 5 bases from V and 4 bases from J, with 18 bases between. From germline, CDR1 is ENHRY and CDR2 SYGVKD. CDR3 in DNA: TGTGCCATCAGTAGTGAGGGACCCGGGGGGAATCAGCCCCAGCATTTT. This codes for CAISSEGPGGNQPQHF.